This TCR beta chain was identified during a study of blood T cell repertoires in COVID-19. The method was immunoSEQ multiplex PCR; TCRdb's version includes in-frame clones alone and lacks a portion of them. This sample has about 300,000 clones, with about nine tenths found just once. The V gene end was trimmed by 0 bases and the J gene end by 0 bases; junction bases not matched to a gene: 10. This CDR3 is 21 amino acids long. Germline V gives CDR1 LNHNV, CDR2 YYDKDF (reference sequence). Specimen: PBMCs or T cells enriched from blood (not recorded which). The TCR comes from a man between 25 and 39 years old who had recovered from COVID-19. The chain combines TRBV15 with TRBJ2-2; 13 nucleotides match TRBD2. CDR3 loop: CATSRDYGLAGVLANTGELFF. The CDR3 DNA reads TGTGCCACCAGCAGAGATTACGGACTAGCGGGAGTGTTGGCGAACACCGGGGAGCTGTTTTTT. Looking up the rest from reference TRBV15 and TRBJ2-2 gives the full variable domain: DAMVIQNPRYQVTQFGKPVTLSCSQTLNHNVMYWYQQKSSQAPKLLFHYYDKDFNNEADTPDNFQSRRPNTSFCFLDIRSPGLGDTAMYLCATSRDYGLAGVLANTGELFFGEGSRLTVL.